This T cell receptor (beta chain) was sequenced in a study of technical replicates of blood from several donors. The junction had 5 bases not matched to a gene; V was cut back by 5 bases and J by 6 bases. The CDR3 is 13 amino acids. Germline CDR1 and CDR2: MNHEY and SVGAGI. The data were produced by immunoSEQ multiplex PCR, yet TCRdb's version contains in-frame clones alone and is incomplete. The sample gives tens of thousands of clones, almost 97% of which show up once; roughly 0.39% is in the top ten. This receptor was identified in a human donor in good health. The V gene is TRBV6-5, the J gene TRBJ1-1; the match to TRBD1 covers 8 bases. Specimen: T cells isolated from PBMCs. CDR3 sequence reads: CASSRQGWSEAFF. The CDR3 DNA reads as TGTGCCAGCAGTCGACAGGGGTGGTCTGAAGCTTTCTTT.